Below are 26 T cell receptor beta chains sequenced from a single sample in a study of blood T cell repertoires in COVID-19. Data came from immunoSEQ multiplex PCR; TCRdb stores just in-frame clones and leaves some out. The sample lists roughly 250,000 clones, roughly four fifths occurring once. Sequenced input: peripheral blood. These TCRs come from a person aged 65-85 years with COVID-19, enrolled during active disease.

A single count supports this clone. The gene calls are TRBV30 and TRBJ2-2; D not certain. The CDR3 runs to 18 residues. The V and J ends lost 0 bases and 2 bases respectively, with 19 bases between them. Germline lookup yields CDR1 GTSNPN and CDR2 SVGIG (reference sequence). CDR3 loop: CAWSVIPKLSQNTGELFF. DNA for the CDR3: TGTGCCTGGAGTGTAATCCCTAAACTGAGCCAAAACACCGGGGAGCTGTTTTTT.

Many counts were recorded for this clone. The rearrangement links TRBV4-1 to TRBJ1-5, with unresolved D. The CDR3 consists of 13 residues. Between the trimmed V and J ends, which lost 3 bases and 7 bases, there was a span of 10 bases. Germline lookup yields CDR1 MGHRA and CDR2 YSYEKL. CDR3 nucleotide sequence: TGCGCCAGCAGCCAGGAGTATACCCAGCCCCAGCATTTT. It codes for CASSQEYTQPQHF.

This clone was found once. In DNA, the CDR3 is TGTGCCAGCCGACTGCTCTTAGCACTCGAAGAGACCCAGTACTTC. Its protein product is CASRLLLALEETQYF. This chain uses TRBV28 with TRBJ2-5; the D is unclear. The CDR3 has 15 residues. Between the trimmed V and J ends, which lost 8 bases and 3 bases, there was a span of 19 bases. Germline assignment: CDR1 MDHEN and CDR2 SYDVKM.

The rearrangement links TRBV7-2 to TRBJ2-7; the D gene is possibly TRBD2 (6 bases). The germline V and J ends were trimmed by 3 bases and 7 bases, with 13 bases remaining between them. Germline V CDR1 and CDR2: SGHTA, FQGNSA. The CDR3 is 13 residues long. The CDR3: CASSLGEVGEQYF. CDR3 DNA sequence: TGTGCCAGCAGCTTGGGGGAGGTTGGAGAGCAGTACTTC.

This clone showed up just once. V gene TRBV6-5 combines with J gene TRBJ1-5, with TRBD1 identical over 10 bases. This CDR3 is 14 amino acids long. V lost 9 bases, J lost 1 base, and 3 bases stayed unmatched. CDR1 MNHEY and CDR2 SVGAGI come from the germline V gene. This chain's CDR3 is CASGQGGSNQPQHF. In DNA, the CDR3 is TGTGCCAGTGGACAGGGGGGGAGCAATCAGCCCCAGCATTTT.

The chain couples TRBV28 to TRBJ2-1, with a weak D call TRBD2 (6 bases). V lost 1 base and J lost 8, with 15 bases in between. Germline CDR1 and CDR2: MDHEN and SYDVKM. The CDR3 sequence is 15 residues long. The CDR3 is CASSLSAGRGDEQFF. CDR3 bases: TGTGCCAGCAGTTTATCTGCGGGAAGGGGTGATGAGCAGTTCTTC.

The chain joins TRBV11-1 to TRBJ2-3, with TRBD1 as a possible D gene (6 bases). The CDR3 covers 15 residues. V lost 5 bases, J lost 2 bases, and 14 bases lay in between. CDR1 and CDR2 (germline): SGHAT, FQDESV (reference sequence). Here the CDR3 reads CASSGGLTNTDTQYF. Written as DNA, the CDR3 is TGTGCCAGCAGCGGGGGCTTAACAAACACAGATACGCAGTATTTT.

V and J are TRBV28 and TRBJ2-1; the D is unclear. V was clipped by 4 bases and J by 5 bases, with 15 bases between them. The length of the CDR3 is 15 residues. CDR1 is MDHEN and CDR2 is SYDVKM in the germline V gene. The CDR3 DNA follows: TGTGCCAGCAGTTCCGCTGGGCCAACCAACAATGAGCAGTTCTTC. It specifies CASSSAGPTNNEQFF.

With respect to this clone: Other DNA sequences in the sample encode the same CDR3. The rearrangement joins TRBV9 to TRBJ2-7; TRBD1 agrees at 7 bases. The V segment lost 0 bases and the J segment 2 bases; nucleotides outside the gene matches: 2. CDR3 size: 14 residues. Germline-derived CDR1 and CDR2 are SGDLS and YYNGEE. The CDR3 region has the DNA TGTGCCAGCAGCGTAGGAGGGGGCGCCTACGAGCAGTACTTC. The encoded protein is CASSVGGGAYEQYF. The full variable domain, its missing parts supplied by reference TRBV9 and TRBJ2-7, is DSGVTQTPKHLITATGQRVTLRCSPRSGDLSVYWYQQSLDQGLQFLIQYYNGEERAKGNILERFSAQQFPDLHSELNLSSLELGDSALYFCASSVGGGAYEQYFGPGTRLTVT.

The chain couples TRBV2 to TRBJ2-1, with TRBD2 matching 9 bases. The CDR3 consists of 15 residues. J lost 8 bases, V lost 1 base, and 6 bases had no gene match. Germline V gives CDR1 SNHLY, CDR2 FYNNEI. The CDR3 sequence is CASSEGTSVAYEQFF. As DNA, the CDR3 is TGTGCCAGCAGTGAAGGGACTAGCGTAGCCTATGAGCAGTTCTTC. Full variable domain (missing parts from reference TRBV2 and TRBJ2-1): EPEVTQTPSHQVTQMGQEVILRCVPISNHLYFYWYRQILGQKVEFLVSFYNNEISEKSEIFDDQFSVERPDGSNFTLKIRSTKLEDSAMYFCASSEGTSVAYEQFFGPGTRLTVL.

The chain employs TRBV30 and TRBJ1-2; the D is unclear. Deletions cut 2 bases from V and 4 bases from J, with 14 bases between. The CDR3 runs 14 residues. The germline V gene encodes CDR1 GTSNPN and CDR2 SVGIG (reference sequence). The CDR3 DNA reads as TGTGCCTGGAGTCCGCCAGACGGGTTCTATGGCTACACCTTC. This translates into CAWSPPDGFYGYTF.

V and J are TRBV2 and TRBJ2-2; TRBD1 matches at 7 bases. CDR3 length: 14 amino acids. Unmatched junction bases numbered 2, after V lost 5 bases and J lost 2 bases. The V gene's germline CDR1 is SNHLY and CDR2 FYNNEI. DNA of the CDR3: TGTGCCAGCAGTTGGGACAGCAACACCGGGGAGCTGTTTTTT. This sequence encodes CASSWDSNTGELFF. Filled out from reference TRBV2 and TRBJ2-2, the complete variable domain reads EPEVTQTPSHQVTQMGQEVILRCVPISNHLYFYWYRQILGQKVEFLVSFYNNEISEKSEIFDDQFSVERPDGSNFTLKIRSTKLEDSAMYFCASSWDSNTGELFFGEGSRLTVL.

The CDR3 protein is CASSLGGGNTDTQYF. CDR3 coding DNA: TGTGCCAGCAGCTTAGGGGGGGGCAACACAGATACGCAGTATTTT. This sequence joins TRBV7-2 and TRBJ2-3; maybe TRBD2 (7 bases). Germline V gene data show CDR1 as SGHTA and CDR2 as FQGNSA. V was shortened by 1 base and J by 2 bases, with 10 bases between the two germline ends. The CDR3 runs to 15 residues.

The genes are TRBV12-3 or TRBV12-4 and TRBJ1-1, with D uncertain. The CDR3 extends over 12 amino acids. Trimming took off 6 bases at V and 4 bases at J, with 9 bases between the two ends. In DNA, the CDR3 is TGTGCCAGCAGGGCTTCGTCCACTGAAGCTTTCTTT. It translates to CASRASSTEAFF.

A word on this clone: Other DNA sequences in this sample translate to the same CDR3. The chain carries TRBV12-3 or TRBV12-4 and TRBJ1-5; 7 nucleotides line up with TRBD1. The CDR3 runs 13 residues. J was trimmed by 7 bases and V by 6 bases; bases with no gene match: 6. CDR3 nucleotides: TGTGCCAGCAGCTTAAACAGGGGACAGCCCCAGCATTTT. This codes for CASSLNRGQPQHF.

As DNA, the CDR3 is TGTGCCAGCAGCCGCCTCCAGACAGAGAATGGCTACACCTTC. It is translated as CASSRLQTENGYTF. The chain recombines TRBV13 with TRBJ1-2, with TRBD1 as a possible D gene (5 bases). The CDR3 is 14 amino acids. V shed 5 bases and J shed 6 bases, with 16 bases lying between them. Per germline, CDR1 PRHDT and CDR2 FYEKMQ (reference sequence).

As for this clone: This sample also contains other DNA sequences that code for the same CDR3. The V call is TRBV19, the J call TRBJ2-5; 7 nucleotides agree with TRBD1. Per the germline V gene, CDR1 is LNHDA and CDR2 is SQIVND (reference sequence). This CDR3 is built from 15 residues. Germline trimming cut 3 bases from V and 4 bases from J; bases unmatched to any gene: 8. The CDR3 DNA sequence: TGTGCCAGTAGTATGGGGCAGGGGGTCCCAGAGACCCAGTACTTC. This encodes CASSMGQGVPETQYF. Supplemented by reference TRBV19 and TRBJ2-5, the full variable domain reads DGGITQSPKYLFRKEGQNVTLSCEQNLNHDAMYWYRQDPGQGLRLIYYSQIVNDFQKGDIAEGYSVSREKKESFPLTVTSAQKNPTAFYLCASSMGQGVPETQYFGPGTRLLVL.

This chain connects TRBV6-5 to TRBJ1-1; perhaps TRBD1 as D (5 bases). In germline, CDR1 is MNHEY, CDR2 SVGAGI. This CDR3 has 16 residues. V gave up 0 bases and J gave up 6 bases, with 17 bases separating them. CDR3 DNA: TGTGCCAGCAGTTACTCGCGGGGGATCCGGGGGGCTGAAGCTTTCTTT. Protein: CASSYSRGIRGAEAFF.

The DNA of the CDR3 is TGTGCCAGCAGCCAAGGCGAGCGGTCAGGGGCCGATACGCAGTATTTT. Protein product: CASSQGERSGADTQYF. The V gene is TRBV4-2, the J gene TRBJ2-3, with D maybe TRBD1 (6 bases). The CDR3 is 16 residues long. Trimming cost V 1 base and J 6 bases, with 17 bases left between them. CDR1 is LGHNA, CDR2 YNFKEQ, per germline.

This clone was seen only a few times. V and J are TRBV5-4 and TRBJ2-7, with 11 positions matching TRBD2. J gave up 5 bases and V 5 bases, and 12 bases lay outside the gene matches. This CDR3 spans 16 amino acids. CDR1 and CDR2 (germline): SGHNT, YYREEE (reference sequence). The CDR3 sequence is CASSPSTSGSINEQYF. The CDR3 nucleotides are TGTGCCAGCAGTCCGTCAACTAGCGGGAGCATAAACGAGCAGTACTTC.

J is TRBJ1-1 and V is TRBV6-5; D may be TRBD1 (5 bases). Germline V gives CDR1 MNHEY, CDR2 SVGAGI. Deletions cut 6 bases from V and 0 bases from J, with 8 bases between. The CDR3 is 13 residues long. The CDR3 bases are TGTGCCAGCAGCCAACAGGTGAACACTGAAGCTTTCTTT. It encodes CASSQQVNTEAFF.

The chain links TRBV6-5 to TRBJ1-5; the match to TRBD1 covers 8 bases. J gave up 5 bases and V 7 bases, and 7 bases lay outside the gene matches. This CDR3 contains 14 residues. Germline V gene data show CDR1 as MNHEY and CDR2 as SVGAGI. The CDR3 sequence is CASTRQGRDQPQHF. Written as DNA, the CDR3 is TGTGCCAGCACAAGACAGGGGAGGGATCAGCCCCAGCATTTT.

The chain recombines TRBV20-1 with TRBJ1-4; D perhaps matches TRBD1 (5 bases). The CDR3 runs to 14 residues. CDR1 DFQATT and CDR2 SNEGSKA come from the germline V gene (reference sequence). V gave up 3 bases and J gave up 5 bases, with 13 bases separating them. The CDR3: CSASRAGLNEKLFF. CDR3 DNA: TGCAGTGCTAGTCGAGCAGGGCTCAATGAAAAACTGTTTTTT.

This sequence joins TRBV6-5 and TRBJ1-1, with TRBD1 as a possible D gene (5 bases). Germline V gene lookup returns CDR1 MNHEY and CDR2 SVGAGI. The CDR3 has 15 amino acids. Trimming cost V 4 bases and J 3 bases, with 15 bases left between them. The DNA of the CDR3 is TGTGCCAGCAGTTTCCAGGGTATTGTCGACACTGAAGCTTTCTTT. It encodes CASSFQGIVDTEAFF.

This chain uses TRBV3-1 (or the pseudogene TRBV3-2) with TRBJ1-2, with D possibly matching TRBD1 (6 bases). CDR3 length: 15 residues. The germline V and J ends were trimmed by 1 base and 5 bases, with 14 bases remaining between them. CDR1 is LGHDT, CDR2 YNNKEL, per germline (reference sequence). This CDR3 reads CASSQGGQGAYGYTF. The DNA of the CDR3 is TGTGCCAGCAGCCAAGGGGGGCAGGGAGCTTATGGCTACACCTTC.

This rearrangement joins TRBV3-1 (or the pseudogene TRBV3-2) to TRBJ2-2; the D gene is possibly TRBD2 (6 bases). V was clipped by 3 bases and J by 7 bases, with 15 bases between them. CDR3 length: 15 amino acids. The V gene's germline CDR1 is LGHDT and CDR2 YNNKEL (reference sequence). In nucleotides, the CDR3 is TGTGCCAGCAGCCACGTGCGGGGCTTTTTCGGGGAGCTGTTTTTT. It specifies CASSHVRGFFGELFF.